This is a list of T cell receptor beta chains from one sample in a study of blood T cell repertoires in COVID-19. Clones were sequenced by immunoSEQ multiplex PCR, and TCRdb holds only the in-frame ones, with some missing. The sample records 150,000 to 200,000 clones, approximately 92% being singletons. Sequenced input: PBMCs or T cells enriched from blood (not recorded which). The receptors here all came from a woman between 35 and 50 years old with acute COVID-19. Each CDR3 is given with its conserved first and last residue. The order of the fields is D gene, J gene, clone size, V gene, CDR3 protein, CDR3 DNA. The D gene is left open where the match is weak. Clone size, where shown, is once, few, many, or a class for clones that have expanded.

d_gene: TRBD2; j_gene: TRBJ2-7; abundance: -; v_gene: TRBV3-1/TRBV3-2; CDR3aa: CASSQVLAGAISYEQYF; CDR3nt: TGTGCCAGCAGCCAAGTCCTAGCGGGAGCGATCTCCTACGAGCAGTACTTC
d_gene: TRBD2; j_gene: TRBJ2-5; abundance: -; v_gene: TRBV15; CDR3aa: CATSDLAGGGQETQYF; CDR3nt: TGTGCCACCAGCGACCTAGCGGGGGGCGGCCAAGAGACCCAGTACTTC
d_gene: -; j_gene: TRBJ2-5; abundance: -; v_gene: TRBV5-1; CDR3aa: CASSLLDWAEGSTQYF; CDR3nt: TGCGCCAGCAGCCTGTTGGATTGGGCAGAGGGTTCGACCCAGTACTTC
d_gene: -; j_gene: TRBJ2-7; abundance: -; v_gene: TRBV2; CDR3aa: CASTPRYEQYF; CDR3nt: TGTGCCAGTACCCCTAGGTACGAGCAGTACTTC
d_gene: TRBD2; j_gene: TRBJ2-2; abundance: few; v_gene: TRBV9; CDR3aa: CASSVVGGGTTGELFF; CDR3nt: TGTGCCAGCAGCGTAGTCGGCGGGGGGACCACCGGGGAGCTGTTTTTT
d_gene: TRBD2; j_gene: TRBJ2-2; abundance: -; v_gene: TRBV19; CDR3aa: CASRDISGGANTGELFF; CDR3nt: TGTGCCAGTAGGGATATTAGCGGGGGAGCGAACACCGGGGAGCTGTTTTTT
d_gene: -; j_gene: TRBJ1-6; abundance: -; v_gene: TRBV3-1/TRBV3-2; CDR3aa: CASSQFGRGRSPLHF; CDR3nt: TGTGCCAGCAGCCAATTTGGCAGGGGAAGGTCACCCCTCCACTTT
d_gene: TRBD1; j_gene: TRBJ2-1; abundance: -; v_gene: TRBV28; CDR3aa: CASSLSSQGAFYNEQFF; CDR3nt: TGTGCCAGCAGTTTATCGTCCCAGGGGGCGTTCTACAATGAGCAGTTCTTC
d_gene: TRBD1; j_gene: TRBJ2-7; abundance: -; v_gene: TRBV6-4; CDR3aa: CASSRSWTGDREQYF; CDR3nt: TGTGCCAGCAGTAGAAGTTGGACAGGGGATCGAGAGCAGTACTTC
d_gene: TRBD1; j_gene: TRBJ1-5; abundance: -; v_gene: TRBV19; CDR3aa: CASSIRGQGSQPQHF; CDR3nt: TGTGCCAGTAGTATAAGGGGACAGGGGAGTCAGCCCCAGCATTTT
d_gene: -; j_gene: TRBJ2-7; abundance: -; v_gene: TRBV5-1; CDR3aa: CASSFQESYEQYF; CDR3nt: TGCGCCAGCAGCTTCCAGGAATCCTACGAGCAGTACTTC
d_gene: -; j_gene: TRBJ2-1; abundance: once; v_gene: TRBV19; CDR3aa: CASAPGVDNEQFF; CDR3nt: TGTGCCAGTGCGCCAGGGGTGGATAATGAGCAGTTCTTC
d_gene: TRBD2; j_gene: TRBJ2-1; abundance: -; v_gene: TRBV29-1; CDR3aa: CSVVLAGGGEQFF; CDR3nt: TGCAGCGTTGTACTAGCGGGGGGTGGTGAGCAGTTCTTC
d_gene: -; j_gene: TRBJ2-6; abundance: -; v_gene: TRBV3-1/TRBV3-2; CDR3aa: CASSQAKGTGANVLTF; CDR3nt: TGTGCCAGCAGCCAAGCGAAGGGGACAGGGGCCAACGTCCTGACTTTC
d_gene: -; j_gene: TRBJ1-1; abundance: -; v_gene: TRBV29-1; CDR3aa: CSVDPTGGTEAFF; CDR3nt: TGCAGCGTTGATCCCACGGGGGGCACTGAAGCTTTCTTT
d_gene: TRBD2; j_gene: TRBJ2-1; abundance: -; v_gene: TRBV7-2; CDR3aa: CASSGGGASYNEQFF; CDR3nt: TGTGCCAGCAGCGGCGGGGGGGCGAGCTACAATGAGCAGTTCTTC
d_gene: TRBD2; j_gene: TRBJ2-7; abundance: -; v_gene: TRBV2; CDR3aa: CASSEQYGLASYEQYF; CDR3nt: TGTGCCAGCAGTGAACAGTATGGACTAGCGTCCTACGAGCAGTACTTC
d_gene: -; j_gene: TRBJ2-7; abundance: -; v_gene: TRBV11-3; CDR3aa: CASSLGGGTDSSYEQYF; CDR3nt: TGTGCCAGCAGCCTTGGGGGGGGGACGGACAGCTCCTACGAGCAGTACTTC
d_gene: TRBD1; j_gene: TRBJ2-3; abundance: -; v_gene: TRBV9; CDR3aa: CASSVGAGGAVNIDTQYF; CDR3nt: TGTGCCAGCAGCGTAGGGGCAGGGGGCGCCGTCAACATAGATACGCAGTATTTT
d_gene: TRBD2; j_gene: TRBJ2-5; abundance: -; v_gene: TRBV30; CDR3aa: CAQAGVRETQYF; CDR3nt: TGTGCCCAGGCGGGGGTCCGAGAGACCCAGTACTTC
d_gene: TRBD1; j_gene: TRBJ2-7; abundance: -; v_gene: TRBV4-1; CDR3aa: CASSRGQGPSYEQYF; CDR3nt: TGCGCCAGCAGCCGGGGACAGGGGCCCTCCTACGAGCAGTACTTC
d_gene: TRBD1; j_gene: TRBJ1-1; abundance: -; v_gene: TRBV7-9; CDR3aa: CASSQQTGVNTEAFF; CDR3nt: TGTGCCAGCAGCCAGCAGACAGGGGTCAACACTGAAGCTTTCTTT
d_gene: -; j_gene: TRBJ2-7; abundance: -; v_gene: TRBV4-1; CDR3aa: CASSQGQGSYEQYF; CDR3nt: TGCGCCAGCAGCCAAGGCCAGGGGTCCTACGAGCAGTACTTC
d_gene: -; j_gene: TRBJ1-5; abundance: -; v_gene: TRBV5-5; CDR3aa: CASSPLGTYNQPQHF; CDR3nt: TGTGCCAGCAGCCCCCTCGGGACATACAATCAGCCCCAGCATTTT
d_gene: -; j_gene: TRBJ1-5; abundance: -; v_gene: TRBV7-2; CDR3aa: CASSLGSSRKGGNQPQHF; CDR3nt: TGTGCCAGCAGCTTAGGAAGCAGCCGGAAGGGGGGGAATCAGCCCCAGCATTTT
d_gene: TRBD2; j_gene: TRBJ2-7; abundance: -; v_gene: TRBV19; CDR3aa: CASSRRTSGGYEQYF; CDR3nt: TGTGCCAGTAGTAGGAGGACTAGCGGGGGTTACGAGCAGTACTTC
d_gene: -; j_gene: TRBJ2-3; abundance: -; v_gene: TRBV29-1; CDR3aa: CSVEDRGSTDTQYF; CDR3nt: TGCAGCGTTGAAGATAGGGGGAGCACAGATACGCAGTATTTT
d_gene: -; j_gene: TRBJ2-7; abundance: -; v_gene: TRBV21-1; CDR3aa: CASSLDRGARKGSYEQYF; CDR3nt: TGTGCCAGCAGCCTGGACAGGGGAGCGAGAAAGGGCTCCTACGAGCAGTACTTC
d_gene: -; j_gene: TRBJ1-1; abundance: -; v_gene: TRBV21-1; CDR3aa: CASSPFQWDRGPINTEAFF; CDR3nt: TGTGCCAGCAGCCCATTCCAATGGGACAGGGGGCCTATTAACACTGAAGCTTTCTTT
d_gene: -; j_gene: TRBJ2-7; abundance: -; v_gene: TRBV29-1; CDR3aa: CSVEAEAGPEQYF; CDR3nt: TGCAGCGTTGAAGCCGAAGCAGGGCCAGAGCAGTACTTC
d_gene: -; j_gene: TRBJ2-3; abundance: -; v_gene: TRBV2; CDR3aa: CASRGQSTDTQYF; CDR3nt: TGTGCCAGCAGGGGGCAGAGCACAGATACGCAGTATTTT
d_gene: TRBD1; j_gene: TRBJ2-7; abundance: -; v_gene: TRBV7-2; CDR3aa: CASSRETGGPYEQYF; CDR3nt: TGTGCCAGCAGCCGGGAGACAGGGGGTCCCTACGAGCAGTACTTC
d_gene: -; j_gene: TRBJ2-1; abundance: few; v_gene: TRBV19; CDR3aa: CASSSTGFEQFF; CDR3nt: TGTGCCAGTAGTAGTACAGGGTTTGAGCAGTTCTTC
d_gene: TRBD1; j_gene: TRBJ1-5; abundance: -; v_gene: TRBV6-1; CDR3aa: CASSDGTGILGQPQHF; CDR3nt: TGTGCCAGCAGTGATGGGACAGGGATCCTAGGTCAGCCCCAGCATTTT
d_gene: TRBD2; j_gene: TRBJ2-1; abundance: -; v_gene: TRBV15; CDR3aa: CATSSRTLRPLAGSSYNEQFF; CDR3nt: TGTGCCACCAGCAGCAGAACCCTTAGACCCTTAGCGGGGAGCTCCTACAATGAGCAGTTCTTC